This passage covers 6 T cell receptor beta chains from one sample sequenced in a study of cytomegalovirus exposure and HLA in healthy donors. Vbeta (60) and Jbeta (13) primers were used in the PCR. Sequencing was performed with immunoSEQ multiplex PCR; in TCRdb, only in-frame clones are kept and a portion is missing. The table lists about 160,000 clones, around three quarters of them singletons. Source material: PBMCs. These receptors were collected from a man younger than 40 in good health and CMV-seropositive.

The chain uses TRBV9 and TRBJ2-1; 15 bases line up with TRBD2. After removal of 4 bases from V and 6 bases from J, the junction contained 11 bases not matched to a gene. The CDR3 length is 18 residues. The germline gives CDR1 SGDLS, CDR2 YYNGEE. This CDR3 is CASSSGTSGGNPSNEQFF. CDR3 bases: TGTGCCAGCAGCTCCGGGACTAGCGGGGGGAACCCGAGCAATGAGCAGTTCTTC.

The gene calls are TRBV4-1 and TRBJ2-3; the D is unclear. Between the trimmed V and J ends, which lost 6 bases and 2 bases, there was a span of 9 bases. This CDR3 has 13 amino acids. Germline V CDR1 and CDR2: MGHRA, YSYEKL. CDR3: CASSGYYTDTQYF. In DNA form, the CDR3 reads TGCGCCAGCAGTGGCTACTACACAGATACGCAGTATTTT.

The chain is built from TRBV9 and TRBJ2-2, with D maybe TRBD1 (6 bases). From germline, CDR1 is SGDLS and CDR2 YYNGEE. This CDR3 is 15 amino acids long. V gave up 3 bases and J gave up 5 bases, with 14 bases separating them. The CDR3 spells CASSGSQGQTGELFF. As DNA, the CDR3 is TGTGCCAGCAGCGGAAGCCAGGGACAAACCGGGGAGCTGTTTTTT. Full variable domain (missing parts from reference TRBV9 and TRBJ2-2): DSGVTQTPKHLITATGQRVTLRCSPRSGDLSVYWYQQSLDQGLQFLIQYYNGEERAKGNILERFSAQQFPDLHSELNLSSLELGDSALYFCASSGSQGQTGELFFGEGSRLTVL.

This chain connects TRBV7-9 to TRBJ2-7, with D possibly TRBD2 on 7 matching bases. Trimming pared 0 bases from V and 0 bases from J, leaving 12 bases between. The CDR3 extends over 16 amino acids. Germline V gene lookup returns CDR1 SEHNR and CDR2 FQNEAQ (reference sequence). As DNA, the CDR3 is TGTGCCAGCAGCTTAGCGGCGGGGGCCCTCTCCTACGAGCAGTACTTC. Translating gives CASSLAAGALSYEQYF.

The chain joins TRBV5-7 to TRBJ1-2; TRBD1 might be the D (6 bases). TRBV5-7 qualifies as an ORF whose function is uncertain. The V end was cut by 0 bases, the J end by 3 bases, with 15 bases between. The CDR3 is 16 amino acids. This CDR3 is CASSLAHGEGDYGYTF. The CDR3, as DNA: TGTGCCAGCAGCTTGGCCCACGGGGAGGGGGACTATGGCTACACCTTC.

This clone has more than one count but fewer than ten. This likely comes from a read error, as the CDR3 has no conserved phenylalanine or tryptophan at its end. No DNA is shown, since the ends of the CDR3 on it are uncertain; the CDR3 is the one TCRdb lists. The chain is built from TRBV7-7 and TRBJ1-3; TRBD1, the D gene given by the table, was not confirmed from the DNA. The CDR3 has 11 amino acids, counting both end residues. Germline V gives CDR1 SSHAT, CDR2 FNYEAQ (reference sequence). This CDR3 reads CASRTPPGQNS.